This record concerns one T cell receptor (beta chain) sequence. Its antigen is unidentified. RNA, once extracted, was reverse transcribed into cDNA for use as the sequencing template. The repertoire was sequenced with immunoSEQ multiplex PCR; TCRdb's copy has only in-frame clones and lacks some. The sample lists fewer than 150,000 clones, less than 60% occurring once. The data originate from a study of CD8+ T cells in alopecia areata. General study results and limits: Mice showed TCR sharing more clearly than patients did, possibly owing to HLA.

The treatment: oral pan-JAK inhibitor, 5-10 mg twice daily. As part of sample collection, lesional scalp punch biopsies and peripheral blood were taken from alopecia areata patients. Germline V gene lookup returns CDR1 SGHRS and CDR2 YFSETQ. The CDR3 loop spans 14 amino acids. The J segment lost 2 bases and the V segment lost 5 bases, leaving 5 bases of the junction unmatched. The rearrangement uses TRBV5-1 and TRBJ2-5; 8 nucleotides line up with TRBD2. Sequences were derived from CD4+ T cells sorted from blood, sampled at week 24, from a patient treated with tofacitinib. The sequence was obtained from a human donor with alopecia areata. CDR3 amino acids: CASSLAGRQETQYF. The CDR3 region has the DNA TGCGCCAGCAGTTTAGCGGGACGACAAGAGACCCAGTACTTC.